This T cell receptor beta chain was identified in a study of PD-1 blockade in classical Hodgkin lymphoma. Overall study: Nivolumab dosing for patients was 3 mg/kg, administered intravenously every 2 weeks. Regarding the study as a whole: By C4D1, diversity of CD4+ TCRs had risen significantly, whereas that of CD8+ TCRs had not. TCR diversity at baseline was reported to be reduced in newly diagnosed patients relative to healthy donors.

CDR3 length: 15 residues. Germline values: CDR1 MNHEY, CDR2 SVGAGI. Losses at the gene ends were 8 bases for V and 2 bases for J; bases not matched to a gene: 7. Here immunoSEQ multiplex PCR was the method, and the copy in TCRdb shows in-frame clones only, minus some. The repertoire holds 90,000 or so clones, with approximately 78% as singletons. This sample's time point: cycle 4 day 1 (C4D1), after about 6 weeks of nivolumab. Relapses following autologous stem cell transplantation were seen in all patients, with brentuximab vedotin exposure varying. Patients showed best responses of complete response, partial response or progressive disease. This clone has a handful of counts. The antigen is unknown.

This receptor was taken from a human donor with classical Hodgkin lymphoma. The chain links TRBV6-5 to TRBJ2-2; 8 bases are shared with TRBD2. Sequencing used peripheral blood mononuclear cells (PBMCs), obtained before the fourth cycle of nivolumab. This CDR3 is CASYRTSLNTGELFF. CDR3 nucleotides: TGTGCCAGCTACAGGACTAGCCTTAACACCGGGGAGCTGTTTTTT.